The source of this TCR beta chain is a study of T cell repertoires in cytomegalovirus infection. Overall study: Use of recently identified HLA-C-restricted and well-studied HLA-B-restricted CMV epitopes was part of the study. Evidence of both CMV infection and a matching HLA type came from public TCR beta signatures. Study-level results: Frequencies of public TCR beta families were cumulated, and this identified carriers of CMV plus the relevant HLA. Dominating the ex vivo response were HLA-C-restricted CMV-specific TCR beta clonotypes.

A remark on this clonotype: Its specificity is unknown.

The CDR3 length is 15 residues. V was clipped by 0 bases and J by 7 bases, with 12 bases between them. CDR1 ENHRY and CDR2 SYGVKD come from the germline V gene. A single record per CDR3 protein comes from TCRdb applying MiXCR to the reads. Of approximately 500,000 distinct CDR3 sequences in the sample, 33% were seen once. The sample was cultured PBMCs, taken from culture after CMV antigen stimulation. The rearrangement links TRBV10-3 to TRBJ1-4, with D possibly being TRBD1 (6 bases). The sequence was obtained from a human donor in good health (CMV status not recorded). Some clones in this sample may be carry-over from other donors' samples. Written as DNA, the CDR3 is TGTGCCATCAGTGAGTCAAGGGGGGCAGGTGAAAAACTGTTTTTT. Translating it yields CAISESRGAGEKLFF.